This T cell receptor (beta chain) appears in the sequencing data of a study of cytomegalovirus exposure and HLA in healthy donors. CDR3 length: 14 amino acids. V was clipped by 4 bases and J by 0 bases, with 13 bases between them. Germline V gene sequence: CDR1 SQVTM, CDR2 ANQGSEA. Use of 60 Vbeta and 13 Jbeta primers characterized the PCR. Assay used: immunoSEQ multiplex PCR; TCRdb lists only in-frame clones, some missing. Its listing shows some 39,000 clones. Sequences were obtained from PBMCs. The clonotype comes from a man aged 25-45 years in good health and CMV-seronegative. The chain links TRBV29-1 to TRBJ2-7, with D maybe TRBD1 (6 bases). Written as DNA, the CDR3 is TGCAGCGTTGTATGGGGACAAAGCTCCTACGAGCAGTACTTC. Its translation is CSVVWGQSSYEQYF.